This T cell receptor (beta chain) was observed in a study of cytomegalovirus exposure and HLA in healthy donors. Study results and caveats: Analysis was performed later, and it showed HLA-associated TCR beta chains to be more clonally expanded than equally common others. The study put 150 to 200 TCR beta chains on its list as cytomegalovirus-associated. TCR beta V- and J-gene trimming, according to a later analysis, was linked to a missense DCLRE1C variant. Earlier results showed most TCR beta V segments being productive about 87% or about 30% of the time.

The PCR made use of 60 Vbeta and 13 Jbeta primers. Some clones are missing from TCRdb's copy, which holds only in-frame ones; the method was immunoSEQ multiplex PCR. There are under 200,000 clones in the sample; 75% to 85% occur only once, and around an eighth lies in the top ten. In regard to this clone: Its antigen is unidentified.

The germline V gene encodes CDR1 MNHEY and CDR2 SVGAGI. The CDR3 is 15 residues long. Between the trimmed V and J ends, which lost 2 bases and 0 bases, there was a span of 7 bases. The clonotype originates from a woman aged 25 to 39 in good health and CMV-seropositive. The sequencing sample was made of PBMCs. This chain uses TRBV6-5 with TRBJ2-2; the D gene is possibly TRBD2 (5 bases). CDR3 coding DNA: TGTGCCAGCAGTTACACGGGAACGAACACCGGGGAGCTGTTTTTT. Protein sequence: CASSYTGTNTGELFF.